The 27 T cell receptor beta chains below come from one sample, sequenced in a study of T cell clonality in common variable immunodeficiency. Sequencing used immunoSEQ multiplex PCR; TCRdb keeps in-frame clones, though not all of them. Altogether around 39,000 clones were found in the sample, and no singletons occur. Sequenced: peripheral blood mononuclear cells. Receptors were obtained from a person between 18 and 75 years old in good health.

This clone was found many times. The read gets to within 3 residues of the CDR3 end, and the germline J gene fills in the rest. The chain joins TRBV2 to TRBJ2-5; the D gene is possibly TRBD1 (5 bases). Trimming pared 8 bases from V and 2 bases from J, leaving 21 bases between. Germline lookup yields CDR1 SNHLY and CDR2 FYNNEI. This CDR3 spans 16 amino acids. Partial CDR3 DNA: TGTGCCAGCCCCCCGAGTAGGGGAAAACCACAAGAGACC. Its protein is CASPPSRGKPQET. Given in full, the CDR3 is CASPPSRGKPQETQYF.

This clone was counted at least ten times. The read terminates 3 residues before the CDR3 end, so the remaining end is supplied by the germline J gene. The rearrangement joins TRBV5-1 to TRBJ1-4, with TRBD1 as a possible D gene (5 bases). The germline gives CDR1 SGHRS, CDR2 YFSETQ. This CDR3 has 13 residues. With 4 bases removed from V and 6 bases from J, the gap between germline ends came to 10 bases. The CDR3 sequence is CASSRGTDEKLFF. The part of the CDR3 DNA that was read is TGCGCCAGCAGCAGGGGTACAGATGAAAAA.

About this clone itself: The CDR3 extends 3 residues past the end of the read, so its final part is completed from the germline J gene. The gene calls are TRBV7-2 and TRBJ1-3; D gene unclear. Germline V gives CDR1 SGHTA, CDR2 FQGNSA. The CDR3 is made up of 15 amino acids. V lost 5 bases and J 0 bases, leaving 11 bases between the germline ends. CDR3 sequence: CASSPPGDSGNTIYF. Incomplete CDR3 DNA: TGTGCCAGCAGCCCACCAGGCGACTCTGGAAACACC.

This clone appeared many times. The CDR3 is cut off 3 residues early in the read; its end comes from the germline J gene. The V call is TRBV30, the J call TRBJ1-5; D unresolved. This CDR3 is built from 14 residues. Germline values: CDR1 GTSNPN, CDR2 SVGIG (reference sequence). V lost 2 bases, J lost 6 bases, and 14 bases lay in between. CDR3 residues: CAWSNTAGCQPQHF. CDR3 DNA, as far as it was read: TGTGCCTGGAGTAATACAGCGGGTTGTCAGCCC.

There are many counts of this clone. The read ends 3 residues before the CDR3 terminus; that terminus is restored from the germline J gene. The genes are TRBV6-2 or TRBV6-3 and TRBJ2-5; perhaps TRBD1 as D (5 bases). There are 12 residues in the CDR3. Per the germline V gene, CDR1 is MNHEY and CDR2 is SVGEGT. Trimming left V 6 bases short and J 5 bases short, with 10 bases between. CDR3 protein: CASSRPGETQYF. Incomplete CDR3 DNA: TGTGCCAGCAGCCGGCCAGGGGAGACC.

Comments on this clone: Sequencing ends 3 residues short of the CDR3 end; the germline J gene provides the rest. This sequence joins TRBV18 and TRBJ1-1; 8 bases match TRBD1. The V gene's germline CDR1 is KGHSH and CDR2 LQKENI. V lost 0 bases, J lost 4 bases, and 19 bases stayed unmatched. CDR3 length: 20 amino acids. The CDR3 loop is CASSPPRTGKVRAWGTEAFF. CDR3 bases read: TGTGCCAGCTCACCACCGAGGACAGGGAAGGTCCGCGCCTGGGGCACTGAA.

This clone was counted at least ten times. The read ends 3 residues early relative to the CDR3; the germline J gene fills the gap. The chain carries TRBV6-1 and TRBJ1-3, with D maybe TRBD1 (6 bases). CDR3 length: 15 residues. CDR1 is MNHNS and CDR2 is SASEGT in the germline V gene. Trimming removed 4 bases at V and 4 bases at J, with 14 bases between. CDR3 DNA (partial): TGTGCCAGCAGTGCCGACCAGGGGTTCGGAAACACC. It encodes CASSADQGFGNT. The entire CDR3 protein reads CASSADQGFGNTIYF.

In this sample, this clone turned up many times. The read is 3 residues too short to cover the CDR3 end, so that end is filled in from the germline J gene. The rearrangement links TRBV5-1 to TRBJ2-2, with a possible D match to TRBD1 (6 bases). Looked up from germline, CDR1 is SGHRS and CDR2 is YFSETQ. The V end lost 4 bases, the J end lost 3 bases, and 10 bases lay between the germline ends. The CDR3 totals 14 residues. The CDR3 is CASSPDSYTGELFF. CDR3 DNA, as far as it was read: TGCGCCAGCAGCCCGGACAGCTACACCGGGGAG.

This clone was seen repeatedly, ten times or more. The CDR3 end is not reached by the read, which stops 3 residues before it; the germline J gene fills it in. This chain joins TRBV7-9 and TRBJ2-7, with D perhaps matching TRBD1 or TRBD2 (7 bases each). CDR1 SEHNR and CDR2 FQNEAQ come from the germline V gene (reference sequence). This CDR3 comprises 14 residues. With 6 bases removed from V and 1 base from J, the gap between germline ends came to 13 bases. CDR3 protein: CASRRAGQSYEQYF. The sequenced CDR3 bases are TGTGCCAGCAGAAGAGCGGGACAGTCCTACGAG.

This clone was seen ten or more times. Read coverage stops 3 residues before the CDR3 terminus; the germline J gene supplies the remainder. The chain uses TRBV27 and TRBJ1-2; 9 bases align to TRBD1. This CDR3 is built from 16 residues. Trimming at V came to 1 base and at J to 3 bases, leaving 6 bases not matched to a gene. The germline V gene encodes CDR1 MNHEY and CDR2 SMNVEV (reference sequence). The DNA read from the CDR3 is TGTGCCAGCAGTTTATACGGACAGGGGCTTTACTATGGC. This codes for CASSLYGQGLYYG. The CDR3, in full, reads CASSLYGQGLYYGYTF.

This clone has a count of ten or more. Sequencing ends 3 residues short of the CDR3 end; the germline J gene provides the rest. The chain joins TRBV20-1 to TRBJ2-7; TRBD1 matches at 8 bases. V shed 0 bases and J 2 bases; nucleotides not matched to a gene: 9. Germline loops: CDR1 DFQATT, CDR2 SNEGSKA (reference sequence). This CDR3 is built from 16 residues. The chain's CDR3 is CSARDDGDRKPYEQYF. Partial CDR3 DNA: TGCAGTGCTAGAGATGATGGGGACAGGAAACCCTACGAG.

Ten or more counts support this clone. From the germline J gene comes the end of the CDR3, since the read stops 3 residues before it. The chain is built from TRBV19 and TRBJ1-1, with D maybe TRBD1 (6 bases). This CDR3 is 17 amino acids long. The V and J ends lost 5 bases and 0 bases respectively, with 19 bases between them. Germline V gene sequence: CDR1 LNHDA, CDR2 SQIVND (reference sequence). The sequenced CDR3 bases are TGTGCCAGTAGTTTCGACACAGGGTTACGCATGAACACTGAA. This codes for CASSFDTGLRMNTE. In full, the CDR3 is CASSFDTGLRMNTEAFF.

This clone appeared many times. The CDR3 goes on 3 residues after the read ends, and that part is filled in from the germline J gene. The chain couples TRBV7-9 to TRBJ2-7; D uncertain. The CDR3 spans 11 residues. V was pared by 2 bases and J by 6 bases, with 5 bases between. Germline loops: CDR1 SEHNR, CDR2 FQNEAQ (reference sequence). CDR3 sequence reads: CASSLQAEQYF. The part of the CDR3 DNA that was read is TGTGCCAGCAGCTTACAAGCCGAG.

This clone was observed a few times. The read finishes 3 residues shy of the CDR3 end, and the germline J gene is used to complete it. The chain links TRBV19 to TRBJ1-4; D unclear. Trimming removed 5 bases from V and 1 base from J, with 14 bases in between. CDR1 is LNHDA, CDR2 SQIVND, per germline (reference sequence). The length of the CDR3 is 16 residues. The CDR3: CASSSWPEGTNEKLFF. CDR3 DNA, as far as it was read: TGTGCCAGTAGTTCCTGGCCCGAAGGAACTAATGAAAAA.

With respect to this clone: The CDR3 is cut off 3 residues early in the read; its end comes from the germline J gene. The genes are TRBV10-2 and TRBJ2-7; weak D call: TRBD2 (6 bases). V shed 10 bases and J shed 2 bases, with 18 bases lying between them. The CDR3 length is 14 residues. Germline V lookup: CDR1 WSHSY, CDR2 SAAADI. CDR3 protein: CATSLPEGTYEQYF. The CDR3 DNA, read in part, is TGCGCCACCTCACTTCCGGAGGGGACCTACGAG.

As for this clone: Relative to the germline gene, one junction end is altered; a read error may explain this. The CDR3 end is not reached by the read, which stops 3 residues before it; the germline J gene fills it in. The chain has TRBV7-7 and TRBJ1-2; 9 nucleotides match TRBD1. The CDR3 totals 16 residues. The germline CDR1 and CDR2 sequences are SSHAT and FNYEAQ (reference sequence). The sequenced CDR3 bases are TGTGCTAGCAGCTTCGGCACCCCCGGGACAGGGTACGAC. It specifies CASSFGTPGTGYD. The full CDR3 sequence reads CASSFGTPGTGYDYTF.

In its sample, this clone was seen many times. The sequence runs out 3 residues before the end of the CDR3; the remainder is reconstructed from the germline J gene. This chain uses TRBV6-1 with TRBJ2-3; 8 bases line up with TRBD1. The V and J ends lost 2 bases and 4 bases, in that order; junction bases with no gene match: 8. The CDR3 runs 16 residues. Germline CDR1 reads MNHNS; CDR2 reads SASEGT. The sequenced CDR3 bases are TGTGCCAGCAGTGAACGGTGGGCAGGGGGCGCAGATACG. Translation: CASSERWAGGADT. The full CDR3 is CASSERWAGGADTQYF.

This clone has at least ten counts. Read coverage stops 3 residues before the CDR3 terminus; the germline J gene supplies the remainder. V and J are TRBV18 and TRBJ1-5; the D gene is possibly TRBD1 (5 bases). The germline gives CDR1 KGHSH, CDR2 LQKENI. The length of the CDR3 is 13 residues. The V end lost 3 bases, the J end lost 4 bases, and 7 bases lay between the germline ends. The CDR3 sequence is CASSPGGNQPQHF. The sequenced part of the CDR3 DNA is TGTGCCAGCTCACCTGGGGGGAATCAGCCC.

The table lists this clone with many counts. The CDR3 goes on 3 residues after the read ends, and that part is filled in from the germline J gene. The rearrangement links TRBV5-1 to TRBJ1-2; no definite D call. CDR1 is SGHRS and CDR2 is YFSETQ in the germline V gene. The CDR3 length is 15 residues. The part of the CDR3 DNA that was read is TGCGCCAGCAGCTTGGTTGCGGAGATAAAAAGGAGC. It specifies CASSLVAEIKRS. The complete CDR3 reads CASSLVAEIKRSYTF.

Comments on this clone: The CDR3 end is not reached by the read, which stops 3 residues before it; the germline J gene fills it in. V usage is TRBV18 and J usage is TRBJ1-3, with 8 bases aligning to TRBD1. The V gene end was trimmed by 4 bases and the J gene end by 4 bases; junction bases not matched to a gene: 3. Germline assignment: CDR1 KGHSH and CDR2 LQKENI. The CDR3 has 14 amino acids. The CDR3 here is CASSRDRSGNTIYF. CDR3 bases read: TGTGCCAGCTCACGGGACAGGTCGGGAAACACC.

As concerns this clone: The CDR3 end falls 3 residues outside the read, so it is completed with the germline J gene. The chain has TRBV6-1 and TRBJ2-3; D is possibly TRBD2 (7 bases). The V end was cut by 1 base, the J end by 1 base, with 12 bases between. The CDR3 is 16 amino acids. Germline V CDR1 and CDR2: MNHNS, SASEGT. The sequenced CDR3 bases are TGTGCCAGCAGTGAAGTAGGGGGGGATGGCACAGATACG. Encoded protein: CASSEVGGDGTDT. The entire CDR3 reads CASSEVGGDGTDTQYF.

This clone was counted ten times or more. This chain's CDR3 is CASSEAHREETQYF. CDR3 bases read: TGTGCCAGCAGTGAAGCTCACAGGGAAGAGACC. The rearrangement uses TRBV2 and TRBJ2-5; D may be TRBD1 (6 bases). Coverage ceases 3 residues before the CDR3 finishes, and the germline J gene fills in the end. The CDR3 runs 14 residues. The V end was cut by 0 bases, the J end by 3 bases, with 8 bases between. The germline V gene encodes CDR1 SNHLY and CDR2 FYNNEI.

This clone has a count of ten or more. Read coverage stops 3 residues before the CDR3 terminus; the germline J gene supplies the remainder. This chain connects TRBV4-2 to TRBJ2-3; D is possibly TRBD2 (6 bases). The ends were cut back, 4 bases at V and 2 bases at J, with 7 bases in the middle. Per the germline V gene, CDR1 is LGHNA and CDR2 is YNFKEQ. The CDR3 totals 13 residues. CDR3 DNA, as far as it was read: TGTGCCAGCAGCCGCGGGGTCACAGATACG. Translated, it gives CASSRGVTDT. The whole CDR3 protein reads CASSRGVTDTQYF.

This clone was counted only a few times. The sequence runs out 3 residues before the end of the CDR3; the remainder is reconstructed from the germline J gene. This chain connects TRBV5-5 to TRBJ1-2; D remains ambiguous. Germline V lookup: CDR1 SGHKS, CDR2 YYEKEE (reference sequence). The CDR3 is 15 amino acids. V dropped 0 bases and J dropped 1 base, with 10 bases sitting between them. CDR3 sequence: CASSLGPNFNYGYTF. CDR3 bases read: TGTGCCAGCAGCTTGGGTCCCAACTTTAACTATGGC.

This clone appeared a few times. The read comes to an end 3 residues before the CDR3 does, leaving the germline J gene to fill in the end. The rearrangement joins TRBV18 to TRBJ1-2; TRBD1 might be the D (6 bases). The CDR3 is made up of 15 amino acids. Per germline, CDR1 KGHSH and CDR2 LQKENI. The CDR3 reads CASSPPNGRGYDYTF. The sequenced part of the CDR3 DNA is TGTGCCAGCTCACCACCGAACGGCAGGGGCTACGAC.

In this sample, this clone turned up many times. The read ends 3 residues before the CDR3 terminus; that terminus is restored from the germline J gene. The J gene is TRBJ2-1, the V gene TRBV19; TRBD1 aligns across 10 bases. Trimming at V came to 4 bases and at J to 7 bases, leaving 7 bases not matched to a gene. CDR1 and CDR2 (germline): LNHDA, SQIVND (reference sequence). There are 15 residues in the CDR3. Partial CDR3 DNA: TGTGCCAGTAGTACCGGGACAGGGGTACCTAATGAG. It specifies CASSTGTGVPNE. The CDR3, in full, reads CASSTGTGVPNEQFF.

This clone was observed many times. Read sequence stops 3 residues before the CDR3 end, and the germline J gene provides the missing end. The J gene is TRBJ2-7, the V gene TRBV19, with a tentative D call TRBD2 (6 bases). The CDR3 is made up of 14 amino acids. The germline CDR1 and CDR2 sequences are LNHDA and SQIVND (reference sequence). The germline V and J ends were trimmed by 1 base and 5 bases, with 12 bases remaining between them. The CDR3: CASSIGVGEDEQYF. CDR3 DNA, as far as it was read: TGTGCCAGTAGTATAGGGGTAGGGGAGGACGAG.